This TCR beta chain was sequenced in a study of identifying expanded T cells in peripheral blood. General observations from the study: Differentially abundant clones: 0.95 to 1.5 between replicates, 16.4 at about 13 days, less than 20 at four. Variance in clone template counts between roughly two-week samples significantly increased with total template count across all healthy donors.

No infections or other immune events were documented during collection. To note about this clone: Its specificity is unknown.

The CDR3 has 16 residues. The V gene lost 4 bases and the J gene lost 0 bases, with 17 bases spanning the gap. Germline V gene data show CDR1 as SGHNT and CDR2 as YYREEE (reference sequence). This table comes from immunoSEQ multiplex PCR, and its TCRdb copy is limited to in-frame clones, with some not included. Among 85,000 to 100,000 clones listed, about 87% were seen once. The rearrangement uses TRBV5-4 and TRBJ2-7, with D possibly being TRBD2 (6 bases). Sequencing was carried out using blood. This sequence was found in a person aged 18 to 75 in good health. The CDR3 protein is CASSLELGTGSYEQYF. The CDR3 DNA is TGTGCCAGCAGCCTTGAACTTGGGACTGGCTCCTACGAGCAGTACTTC.